The sequence of this T cell receptor beta chain was determined in a study of blood T cell repertoires in COVID-19. Study information: Both acute and convalescent COVID-19 samples were obtained from the United States, Italy and Spain. From T cells, B-cell-depleted T cells, or PBMCs came the material, which was cDNA or gDNA.

Study processing details: For nucleated cells, counts were estimated from reference gene primer amplification. Measured with immunoSEQ multiplex PCR; TCRdb has only the in-frame clones, and not every one. That table supplies the V and J calls and clone size; D and trimming were determined from the DNA. Here the sample spans approximately 17,000 clones, roughly 89% being singletons. In germline, CDR1 is SGHNT, CDR2 YYREEE (reference sequence). Trimming removed 4 bases from V and 7 bases from J, with 8 bases in between. The CDR3 covers 12 residues. The chain couples TRBV5-4 to TRBJ2-2; D gene unclear. Sequences were obtained from peripheral blood. This receptor was obtained from a man in his 60s with acute or convalescent COVID-19. Written as DNA, the CDR3 is TGTGCCAGCAGCCCGGTCGGCGGGGAGCTGTTTTTT. Its translation is CASSPVGGELFF. The complete variable domain, with remaining parts taken from reference TRBV5-4 and TRBJ2-2, reads ETGVTQSPTHLIKTRGQQVTLRCSSQSGHNTVSWYQQALGQGPQFIFQYYREEENGRGNFPPRFSGLQFPNYSSELNVNALELDDSALYLCASSPVGGELFFGEGSRLTVL.